A single T cell receptor (beta chain) is shown here with its context. Its antigen is not identified. This specimen comes from a study of T cell clusters in autoimmune cytopenias. Study-wide results and limits: Healthy donors had approximately 3.3-fold more exclusive TRB clusters than active autoimmune hepatitis patients.

TRB was amplified from approximately 250 ng of peripheral blood genomic DNA per sample. Germline CDR1 reads SEHNR; CDR2 reads FQNEAQ (reference sequence). This CDR3 has 16 amino acids. One tube held mixed TRB-A and TRB-B primer pools for touch-down PCR. TCRdb reanalyzed the multiplex PCR reads and collapses them to one entry per CDR3 protein, without DNA. This sample lists some 5,000 distinct CDR3 sequences; its ten largest clones have over 6%. The same data also went into a second study, on T cell repertoires in aging, cancer and after chemotherapy. That work states: Healthy donor repertoires were recorded over several months to years and showed clear clonal overlap. Compared with age-matched healthy donors, untreated hematological or solid cancer patients showed higher blood TCR clonality.

The chain employs TRBV7-9 and TRBJ2-2; TCRdb's D gene call, TRBD1, goes unchecked for lack of DNA. Material: peripheral blood. The clonotype originates from a human donor in good health. CDR3 region: CASSFTRGSNTGELFF.